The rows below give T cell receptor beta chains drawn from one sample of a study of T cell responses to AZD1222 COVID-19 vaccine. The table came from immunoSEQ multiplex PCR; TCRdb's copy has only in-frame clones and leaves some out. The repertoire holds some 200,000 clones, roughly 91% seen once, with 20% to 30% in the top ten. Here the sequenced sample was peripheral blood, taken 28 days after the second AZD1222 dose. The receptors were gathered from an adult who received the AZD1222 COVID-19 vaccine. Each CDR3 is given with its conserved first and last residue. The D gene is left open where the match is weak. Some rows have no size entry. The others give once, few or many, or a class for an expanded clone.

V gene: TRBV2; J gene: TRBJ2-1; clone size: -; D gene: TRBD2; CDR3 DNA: TGTGCCAGCACCCCCATGGGGATAGCGGGAGCGAATGAGCAGTTCTTC; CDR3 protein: CASTPMGIAGANEQFF
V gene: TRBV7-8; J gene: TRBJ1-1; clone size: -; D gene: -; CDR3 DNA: TGTGCCAGCAGCTTAGGGGGTATGAACACTGAAGCTTTCTTT; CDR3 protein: CASSLGGMNTEAFF
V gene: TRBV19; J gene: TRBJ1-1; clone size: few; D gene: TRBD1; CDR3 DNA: TGTGCCAGTAGGGCACAGGGGGCAATGAACACTGAAGCTTTCTTT; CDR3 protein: CASRAQGAMNTEAFF
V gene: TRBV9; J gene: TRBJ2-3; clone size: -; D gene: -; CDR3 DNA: TGTGCCAGCAGCGTTGGGACTGGACAGGATACGCAGTATTTT; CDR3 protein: CASSVGTGQDTQYF
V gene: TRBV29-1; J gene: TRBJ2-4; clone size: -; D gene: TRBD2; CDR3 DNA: TGCAGCGTTGCTAGCGGGAAAAGCAAAAACATTCAGTACTTC; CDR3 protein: CSVASGKSKNIQYF
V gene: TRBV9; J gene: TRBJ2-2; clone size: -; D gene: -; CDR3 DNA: TGTGCCAGCAGCCTCACCTGGGGAGAGCACACCGGGGAGCTGTTTTTT; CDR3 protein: CASSLTWGEHTGELFF
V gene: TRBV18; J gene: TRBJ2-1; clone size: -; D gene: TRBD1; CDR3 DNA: TGTGCCAGCTCACAGACAGGGGGTAATGAGCAGTTCTTC; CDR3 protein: CASSQTGGNEQFF
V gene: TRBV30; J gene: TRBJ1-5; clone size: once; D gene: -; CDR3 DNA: TGTGCCTGGAGTGGTGAGCACGGGGGTTATAGCAATCAGCCCCAGCATTTT; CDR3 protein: CAWSGEHGGYSNQPQHF
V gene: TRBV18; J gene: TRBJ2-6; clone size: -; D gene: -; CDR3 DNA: TGTGCCAGCTCACCACCCGCTGGGGCCAACGTCCTGACTTTC; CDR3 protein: CASSPPAGANVLTF
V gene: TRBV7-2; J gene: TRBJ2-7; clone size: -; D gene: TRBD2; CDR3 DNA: TGTGCCAGCAGCGCTGGGACTAGCGGTCTCTACGAGCAGTACTTC; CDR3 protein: CASSAGTSGLYEQYF
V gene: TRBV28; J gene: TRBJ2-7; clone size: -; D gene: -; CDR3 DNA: TGTGCCAGCCTTCCGGCGGGGCCGGCCGAGCAGTACTTC; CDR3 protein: CASLPAGPAEQYF
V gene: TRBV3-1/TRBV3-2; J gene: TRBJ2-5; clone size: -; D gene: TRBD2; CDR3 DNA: TGTGCCAGCAGCCCGGGAATTAGCGGGAGGGTTCGATTTGGAGAGACCCAGTACTTC; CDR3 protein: CASSPGISGRVRFGETQYF